This record looks at one T cell receptor beta chain sequence and its context. The source of the sample is a study of Graves' ophthalmopathy and Graves' hyperthyroidism. The TCR beta CDR3 regions underwent amplification from RNA transcripts. Investigators did first-round RT-PCR with HTBI primers, then second-round multiplex PCR. TCRdb reanalysed the multiplex PCR reads using MiXCR and keeps one entry per CDR3 protein. The repertoire holds hundreds of thousands of distinct CDR3 sequences, 35% to 50% seen once, with more than 2.5% in the top ten. Sequencing used peripheral blood. This receptor was obtained from an adult man with Graves' ophthalmopathy.

The CDR3 DNA sequence: TGCGCCAGCAGCGAGGGACAGGGACGAGGAGGTGGCTACACCTTC. Translated: CASSEGQGRGGGYTF. This sequence joins TRBV5-1 and TRBJ1-2, with TRBD1 matching 9 bases. Unmatched junction bases numbered 11, after V lost 4 bases and J lost 7 bases. CDR3 length: 15 amino acids. In germline, CDR1 is SGHRS, CDR2 YFSETQ.